The 30 T cell receptor beta chains presented below share a single source sample, sequenced in a study of T cells after yellow fever vaccination. TCRdb independently ran MiXCR on the 5' RACE reads; one entry per CDR3 protein. The data show about 350,000 distinct CDR3 sequences, around a tenth seen once. The specimen was PBMCs, collected on the day of the first yellow fever vaccination. The receptors stem from a man aged 18 to 29 who received the YFV17D yellow fever vaccine.

This clonotype was detected a few times. The chain has TRBV5-6 and TRBJ1-5; 7 bases are shared with TRBD1. The CDR3 length is 14 residues. Germline V gene sequence: CDR1 SGHDT, CDR2 YYEEEE. Unmatched junction bases numbered 10, after V lost 4 bases and J lost 9 bases. CDR3 coding DNA: TGTGCCAGCAGCCGCGGACAGGCCGGGGGGCCCCAGCATTTT. This translates into CASSRGQAGGPQHF.

The chain joins TRBV20-1 to TRBJ1-1; possibly TRBD1 for D (5 bases). Germline V gives CDR1 DFQATT, CDR2 SNEGSKA (reference sequence). The CDR3 has 15 residues. V shed 0 bases and J shed 2 bases, with 13 bases lying between them. CDR3 bases: TGCAGTGCTAGAGAGAGGAGGACAACTAACACTGAAGCTTTCTTT. The encoded protein is CSARERRTTNTEAFF.

The chain links TRBV6-5 to TRBJ2-4; D gene unclear. V was cut by 5 bases and J by 2 bases, with 16 bases left in between. The length of the CDR3 is 16 residues. CDR1 and CDR2 (germline): MNHEY, SVGAGI. The CDR3 spells CASSPFRTPPKNIQYF. The CDR3 bases are TGTGCCAGCAGTCCGTTTCGAACCCCGCCCAAAAACATTCAGTACTTC.

This clonotype was counted a few times. CDR3 bases: TGTGCCAGCAGCTTAACCGGGACAGATAATCAGCCCCAGCATTTT. This sequence encodes CASSLTGTDNQPQHF. The chain has TRBV7-2 and TRBJ1-5, with 7 nucleotides matching TRBD1. CDR3 length: 15 amino acids. Germline loops: CDR1 SGHTA, CDR2 FQGNSA. The J segment lost 4 bases and the V segment lost 2 bases, leaving 5 bases of the junction unmatched.

This clonotype was counted a few times. This chain joins TRBV12-3 or TRBV12-4 and TRBJ2-1; possibly TRBD1 for D (7 bases). CDR3 size: 13 residues. Deletions cut 6 bases from V and 9 bases from J, with 15 bases between. CDR3 nucleotide sequence: TGTGCCAGCAGGCTCCAGGGGGGCGGTGAGCAGTTCTTC. Translation gives CASRLQGGGEQFF.

This clonotype was counted between two and nine times. The chain employs TRBV6-5 and TRBJ1-2; TRBD1 matches 9 bases. This CDR3 spans 17 amino acids. Germline V lookup: CDR1 MNHEY, CDR2 SVGAGI. With V trimmed by 0 bases and J by 2 bases, 7 bases remained unmatched. The CDR3 bases are TGTGCCAGCAGTTACTCAAGCGGACAGGGGTCCAACTATGGCTACACCTTC. Translating gives CASSYSSGQGSNYGYTF.

Only a few counts were recorded for this clonotype. The chain is built from TRBV4-1 and TRBJ2-3, with D perhaps TRBD2 (7 bases). This CDR3 has 16 amino acids. Germline V gene data show CDR1 as MGHRA and CDR2 as YSYEKL. V was cut by 3 bases and J by 7 bases, with 20 bases left in between. CDR3 in amino acids: CASSHAPVGGPYTQYF. The CDR3 nucleotides read TGCGCCAGCAGCCACGCCCCGGTGGGGGGGCCGTATACGCAGTATTTT.

The rearrangement joins TRBV29-1 to TRBJ2-6; D not resolved. Germline-derived CDR1 and CDR2 are SQVTM and ANQGSEA. V lost 4 bases, J lost 0 bases, and 7 bases lay in between. The CDR3 is 14 amino acids. In DNA form, the CDR3 reads TGCAGCGTTGTTGTAGCCTCTGGGGCCAACGTCCTGACTTTC. Translating gives CSVVVASGANVLTF.

The chain employs TRBV24-1 and TRBJ1-1; D perhaps matches TRBD1 (6 bases). Trimming stripped 7 bases from V and 0 bases from J, with 11 bases between. CDR1 is KGHDR, CDR2 SFDVKD, per germline. The CDR3 has 14 residues. In DNA, the CDR3 is TGTGCCACCAGGGGGGCGGGAATGAACACTGAAGCTTTCTTT. It yields the protein CATRGAGMNTEAFF.

This clonotype was seen more than once but under ten times. V is TRBV6-2 or TRBV6-3 and J is TRBJ2-7; unclear D gene. Looked up from germline, CDR1 is MNHEY and CDR2 is SVGEGT. This CDR3 is built from 16 residues. V was cut by 2 bases and J by 1 base, with 15 bases left in between. This CDR3 is CASSYGPLDASYEQYV. The CDR3 DNA reads as TGTGCCAGCAGTTACGGTCCCCTTGACGCATCCTACGAGCAGTACGTC.

The rearrangement uses TRBV2 and TRBJ2-5; 9 bases map to TRBD1. The CDR3 spans 18 residues. Germline lookup yields CDR1 SNHLY and CDR2 FYNNEI. V lost 8 bases, J lost 2 bases, and 18 bases stayed unmatched. CDR3 nucleotide sequence: TGTGCCAGCTTTGCGGGCCCCGGGACAGGGCGTAGGCAAGAGACCCAGTACTTC. This sequence encodes CASFAGPGTGRRQETQYF.

The chain employs TRBV3-1 and TRBJ1-2, with a tentative D call TRBD1 (6 bases). Germline V gene sequence: CDR1 LGHDT, CDR2 YNNKEL (reference sequence). This CDR3 is built from 15 residues. V lost 2 bases and J lost 6, with 16 bases in between. Here the CDR3 reads CASSQFRGSRDGYTF. CDR3 DNA: TGTGCCAGCAGCCAATTCAGGGGCTCTCGAGATGGCTACACCTTC.

In its sample, this clonotype was seen many times. The chain employs TRBV6-5 and TRBJ1-1; possible D gene TRBD1, 5 bases. Per germline, CDR1 MNHEY and CDR2 SVGAGI. The V and J ends lost 5 bases and 5 bases respectively, with 9 bases between them. The CDR3 loop spans 12 amino acids. The CDR3 DNA reads TGTGCCAGCAGTAGGGGCCCAACTGAAGCTTTCTTT. Protein: CASSRGPTEAFF.

This clonotype has a handful of counts. This chain uses TRBV3-1 with TRBJ2-5; either TRBD1 or TRBD2 may supply D (5 bases each). V lost 6 bases to trimming and J lost 5 bases, with 13 bases between them. The CDR3 extends over 13 amino acids. From germline, CDR1 is LGHDT and CDR2 YNNKEL (reference sequence). The DNA of the CDR3 is TGTGCCAGCAGTGTTCTAGCAGGGGAGACCCAGTACTTC. Amino acid sequence: CASSVLAGETQYF.

CDR3 loop: CASILESSYEQYF. CDR3 bases: TGTGCCAGCATCCTCGAGAGCTCCTACGAGCAGTACTTC. The chain has TRBV7-9 and TRBJ2-7; no firm D call. Germline V gene data show CDR1 as SEHNR and CDR2 as FQNEAQ (reference sequence). This CDR3 comprises 13 residues. The ends were cut back, 7 bases at V and 0 bases at J, with 10 bases in the middle.

Ten or more counts support this clonotype. This chain joins TRBV6-5 and TRBJ2-7; D ambiguous. This CDR3 contains 11 residues. Germline V CDR1 and CDR2: MNHEY, SVGAGI. The ends were cut back, 2 bases at V and 6 bases at J, with 5 bases in the middle. The CDR3 coding sequence is TGTGCCAGCAGTTACGGCGGCGAGCAGTACGTC. As protein: CASSYGGEQYV.

The chain uses TRBV6-1 and TRBJ2-6, with 8 bases identical to TRBD2. This CDR3 is 16 amino acids long. V shed 7 bases and J 3 bases; nucleotides not matched to a gene: 8. Germline CDR1 MNHNS, CDR2 SASEGT. The CDR3 region is CASTTGGASGANVLTF. The CDR3 DNA is TGTGCCAGCACCACCGGGGGGGCTAGTGGGGCCAACGTCCTGACTTTC.

This chain connects TRBV7-9 to TRBJ2-7; 8 positions agree with TRBD1. CDR1 is SEHNR, CDR2 FQNEAQ, per germline (reference sequence). This CDR3 is built from 12 residues. With 5 bases clipped from V and 5 bases from J, the junction kept 2 bases outside the gene matches. Here the CDR3 DNA reads TGTGCCAGCAGCCACAGGGGGAACGAGCAGTACTTC. Translation: CASSHRGNEQYF.

This clonotype has a count of ten or more. The chain joins TRBV6-6 to TRBJ1-4; D not resolved. This CDR3 spans 13 amino acids. V was trimmed by 0 bases and J by 7 bases, leaving 6 bases between them. Looked up from germline, CDR1 is MNHNY and CDR2 is SVGAGI (reference sequence). Written as DNA, the CDR3 is TGTGCCAGCAGTTACTCTCCCGGTGAAAAACTGTTTTTT. Amino acid sequence: CASSYSPGEKLFF.

This clonotype occurred a few times. The chain links TRBV5-4 to TRBJ1-2, with D possibly TRBD1 on 5 matching bases. The V gene's germline CDR1 is SGHNT and CDR2 YYREEE (reference sequence). This CDR3 has 13 residues. The V and J ends lost 7 bases and 7 bases respectively, with 17 bases between them. The DNA of the CDR3 is TGTGCCAGCCGGAAACAGGAGGAAAGTGGCTACACCTTC. Amino acid sequence: CASRKQEESGYTF.

The rearrangement uses TRBV28 and TRBJ2-1; no reliable D call. V gave up 3 bases and J gave up 2 bases, with 11 bases separating them. Looked up from germline, CDR1 is MDHEN and CDR2 is SYDVKM. This CDR3 is 15 amino acids long. CDR3 sequence: CASSFRVPAYNEQFF. Written as DNA, the CDR3 is TGTGCCAGCAGTTTTCGGGTTCCCGCCTACAATGAGCAGTTCTTC. The complete variable domain, with remaining parts taken from reference TRBV28 and TRBJ2-1, reads DVKVTQSSRYLVKRTGEKVFLECVQDMDHENMFWYRQDPGLGLRLIYFSYDVKMKEKGDIPEGYSVSREKKERFSLILESASTNQTSMYLCASSFRVPAYNEQFFGPGTRLTVL.

This sequence joins TRBV7-2 and TRBJ1-2; maybe TRBD1 (6 bases). V dropped 2 bases and J dropped 3 bases, with 10 bases sitting between them. The CDR3 has 14 amino acids. The germline V gene has CDR1 SGHTA and CDR2 FQGNSA. CDR3 nucleotide sequence: TGTGCCAGCAGCTTACAGGGGTCGCACTATGGCTACACCTTC. This encodes CASSLQGSHYGYTF.

The gene calls are TRBV5-1 and TRBJ2-1, with D unclear. The CDR3 has 15 residues. Germline CDR1 and CDR2: SGHRS and YFSETQ. Trimming took off 9 bases at V and 0 bases at J, with 16 bases between the two ends. CDR3 protein: CATALDRASYNEQFF. Written as DNA, the CDR3 is TGCGCCACCGCCTTGGATCGGGCCTCCTACAATGAGCAGTTCTTC.

This chain joins TRBV5-4 and TRBJ2-2; possibly TRBD2 for D (7 bases). CDR1 and CDR2 from the germline V gene are SGHNT and YYREEE (reference sequence). The CDR3 is 14 amino acids. V was cut by 3 bases and J by 4 bases, with 10 bases left in between. CDR3 DNA sequence: TGTGCCAGCAGCTGGGGGGGGCGCACCGGGGAGCTGTTTTTT. Its translation is CASSWGGRTGELFF.

The gene calls are TRBV27 and TRBJ2-3; 9 nucleotides align to TRBD2. V trimming: 7 bases; J trimming: 1 base; junction bases outside the gene matches: 6. Germline V gives CDR1 MNHEY, CDR2 SMNVEV (reference sequence). The CDR3 length is 15 residues. CDR3 bases: TGTGCCAGCACCCTCCGACTAGCGGGCACAGATACGCAGTATTTT. This encodes CASTLRLAGTDTQYF.

This clonotype was seen a few times. The rearrangement links TRBV4-1 to TRBJ2-2, with D possibly matching TRBD1 (5 bases). Germline values: CDR1 MGHRA, CDR2 YSYEKL. The CDR3 contains 15 residues. Trimming shortened V by 4 bases and J by 4 bases, and 13 bases separated the two germline ends. CDR3 protein: CASSLQRRATGELFF. In DNA, the CDR3 is TGCGCCAGCAGCCTCCAGCGCAGGGCCACCGGGGAGCTGTTTTTT.

This chain connects TRBV5-1 to TRBJ2-3, with a weak D call TRBD1 (6 bases). Trimming took 4 bases from V and 2 from J, leaving 17 bases between them. The CDR3 extends over 16 amino acids. Germline assignment: CDR1 SGHRS and CDR2 YFSETQ. CDR3 region: CASSANRDRNTDTQYF. In DNA, the CDR3 is TGCGCCAGCAGCGCTAACAGGGACCGGAACACAGATACGCAGTATTTT.

The chain is built from TRBV5-1 and TRBJ2-3; unclear D gene. V dropped 0 bases and J dropped 1 base, with 12 bases sitting between them. Germline CDR1 is SGHRS and CDR2 is YFSETQ. The CDR3 runs 16 residues. CDR3 coding DNA: TGCGCCAGCAGCTTGGCCCCGAGAGTGCGCACAGATACGCAGTATTTT. Amino acids: CASSLAPRVRTDTQYF.

The rearrangement links TRBV7-2 to TRBJ1-5; D gene uncertain. The germline V gene encodes CDR1 SGHTA and CDR2 FQGNSA. Trimming removed 0 bases at V and 5 bases at J, with 11 bases between. The CDR3 is 15 residues long. For the CDR3, the DNA is TGTGCCAGCAGCTTAGCGCCGCCGCCGGATCAGCCCCAGCATTTT. Its protein product is CASSLAPPPDQPQHF.

This clonotype has only a few counts. This rearrangement joins TRBV6-1 to TRBJ1-5; 7 bases match TRBD1. V was clipped by 8 bases and J by 5 bases; unmatched bases: 9. This CDR3 spans 14 amino acids. Germline CDR1 is MNHNS and CDR2 is SASEGT. CDR3 amino acids: CASRGQVVYQPQHF. CDR3 bases: TGTGCCAGCCGAGGACAGGTTGTCTATCAGCCCCAGCATTTT.